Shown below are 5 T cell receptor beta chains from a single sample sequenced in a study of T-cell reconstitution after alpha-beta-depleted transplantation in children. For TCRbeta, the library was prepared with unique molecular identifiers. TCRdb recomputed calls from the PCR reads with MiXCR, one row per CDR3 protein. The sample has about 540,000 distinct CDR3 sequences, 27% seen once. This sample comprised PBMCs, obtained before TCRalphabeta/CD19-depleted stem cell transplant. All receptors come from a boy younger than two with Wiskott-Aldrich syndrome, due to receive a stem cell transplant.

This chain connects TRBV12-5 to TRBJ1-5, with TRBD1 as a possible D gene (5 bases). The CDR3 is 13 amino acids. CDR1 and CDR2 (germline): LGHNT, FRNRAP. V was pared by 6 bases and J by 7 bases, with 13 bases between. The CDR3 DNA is TGTGCTAGTGGGGAAACAAGGGGACAGCCCCAGCATTTT. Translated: CASGETRGQPQHF.

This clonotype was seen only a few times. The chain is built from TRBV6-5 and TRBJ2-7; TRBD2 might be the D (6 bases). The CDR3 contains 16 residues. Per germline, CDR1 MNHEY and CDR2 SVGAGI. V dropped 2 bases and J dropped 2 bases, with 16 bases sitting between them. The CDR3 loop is CASSYDYAGSAYEQYF. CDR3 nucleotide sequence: TGTGCCAGCAGTTACGACTATGCGGGGAGTGCCTACGAGCAGTACTTC.

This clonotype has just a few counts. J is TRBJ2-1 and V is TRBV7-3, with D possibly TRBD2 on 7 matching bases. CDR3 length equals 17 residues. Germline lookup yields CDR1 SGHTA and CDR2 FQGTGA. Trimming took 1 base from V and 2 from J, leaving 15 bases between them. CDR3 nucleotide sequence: TGTGCCAGCAGCTTAAAGCCCAGGGGACTACCCTACAATGAGCAGTTCTTC. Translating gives CASSLKPRGLPYNEQFF.

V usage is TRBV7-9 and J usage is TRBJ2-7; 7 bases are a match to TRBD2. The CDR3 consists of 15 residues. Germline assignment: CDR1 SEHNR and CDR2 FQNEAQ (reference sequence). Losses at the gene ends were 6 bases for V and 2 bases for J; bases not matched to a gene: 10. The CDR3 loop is CASSPRAGSAYEQYF. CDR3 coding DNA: TGTGCCAGCAGTCCAAGAGCGGGATCAGCCTACGAGCAGTACTTC.

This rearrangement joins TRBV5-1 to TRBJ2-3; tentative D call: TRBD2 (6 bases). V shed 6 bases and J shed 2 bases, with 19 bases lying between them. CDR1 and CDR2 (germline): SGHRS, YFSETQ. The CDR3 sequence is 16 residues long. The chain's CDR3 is CASTTKPGLATDTQYF. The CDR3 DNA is TGCGCCAGCACAACCAAACCGGGACTCGCCACAGATACGCAGTATTTT.